These T cell receptor beta chains were read from a single sample in a study of OX40 agonist ivuxolimab in advanced cancers. Generated by immunoSEQ multiplex PCR, the TCRdb table keeps only in-frame clones and is missing some. The sample carries 70,000 to 95,000 clones, roughly 83% recorded once. The sequenced sample was CD4+ or CD8+ T cells sorted from blood, obtained in a trial of the OX40 agonist ivuxolimab. Receptors originate from an adult with an advanced solid tumor such as melanoma, head and neck, liver or kidney cancer. Each CDR3 is given with its conserved first and last residue. Fields, in order: CDR3 DNA, CDR3 protein, D gene, V gene, clone size, J gene. A D gene is named only where the DNA matches it firmly. Clone sizes are given selectively: once, few, many, or a class where the clone is expanded.

TGTGCCAGCAGTTACTCGAGACTGGGGAGGGCTGGCTACACCTTC CASSYSRLGRAGYTF . TRBV6-5 . TRBJ1-2
TGTGCCAGCAGCCGGGGGGACAGGCTGACCTACGAGCAGTACTTC CASSRGDRLTYEQYF . TRBV7-2 . TRBJ2-7
TGTGCCAGCAGCTTATCTCGCGGGAGGCCGACCTACGAGCAGTACTTC CASSLSRGRPTYEQYF TRBD2 TRBV7-9 . TRBJ2-7
TGTGCCAGCAGCTTGGGGGGCTATGGCTACACCTTC CASSLGGYGYTF . TRBV5-4 . TRBJ1-2
TGTGCCACCAGCGAAAACAGGGGCAATAACTATGGCTACACCTTC CATSENRGNNYGYTF TRBD1 TRBV15 . TRBJ1-2
TGCAGCGTTGAAGTCAGGGGAGGGGGCGACGACATTCAGTACTTC CSVEVRGGGDDIQYF . TRBV29-1 . TRBJ2-4
TGTGCCAGCAGCTTAGAGGGTAGAAAGACCTACGAGCAGTACTTC CASSLEGRKTYEQYF . TRBV7-9 . TRBJ2-7
TGTGCCAGCAGCGATAGCGGGAGATCGGGGGAGCAGTACTTC CASSDSGRSGEQYF TRBD2 TRBV13 . TRBJ2-5
TGTGCCGCCCAGGAGGCGAACACTGAAGCTTTCTTT CAAQEANTEAFF . TRBV7-9 . TRBJ1-1
TGTGCCAGCAGTGAGCAGCACATAGGGGAAAAACTGTTTTTT CASSEQHIGEKLFF . TRBV6-1 . TRBJ1-4
TGTGCCAGCAGCTATACTAATACGCAGTATTTT CASSYTNTQYF . TRBV11-2 . TRBJ2-3
TGTGCCAGCAGCTTAGAGTCGGGGTACGAGCAGTACTTC CASSLESGYEQYF . TRBV7-2 . TRBJ2-7
TGTGCCAGCAGTTACTCCGGGATATATAATTCACCCCTCCACTTT CASSYSGIYNSPLHF . TRBV6-5 . TRBJ1-6
TGTGCCAGCAGCCCATTTTCTACGGAACAGTTCTTC CASSPFSTEQFF . TRBV11-2 . TRBJ2-1
TGCGCCAGCAGCTTGGGAGATACGCAGTATTTT CASSLGDTQYF . TRBV5-1 . TRBJ2-3
TGTGCCAGCAGCGGTGCCGGGACTAGCGGGAGTTCCTACAATGAGCAGTTCTTC CASSGAGTSGSSYNEQFF TRBD2 TRBV11-3 . TRBJ2-1
TGTGCCAGTGGGCGGTCCACAGATACGCAGTATTTT CASGRSTDTQYF . TRBV19 . TRBJ2-3
TGTGCCAGCAGGCGGAGCGCTAACACCGGGGAGCTGTTTTTT CASRRSANTGELFF . TRBV6-5 once TRBJ2-2
TGTGCCAGCAGCTTAATGACGGGGCAGAATGGCTACACCTTC CASSLMTGQNGYTF . TRBV7-2 . TRBJ1-2
TGTGCCAGCAGCTTAGCCTCGGGTAGCGGGAGTTGGGAGACCCAGTACTTC CASSLASGSGSWETQYF TRBD2 TRBV7-2 . TRBJ2-5
TGTGCCAGCAGCAGGGCTTCCTCCGGCGAAAAACTGTTTTTT CASSRASSGEKLFF . TRBV6-6 . TRBJ1-4
TGTGCCAGCTCACCTTACAGAATAGACAATGAGCAGTTCTTC CASSPYRIDNEQFF . TRBV18 . TRBJ2-1
TGTGCCAGCAGCCCCGCCCTCAGGGGCTCCTACGACGAAAAACTGTTTTTT CASSPALRGSYDEKLFF . TRBV7-8 . TRBJ1-4
TGTGCCTGGAGATATAGCCGAGACAGGTCCACACGCGAGCAGTACTTC CAWRYSRDRSTREQYF . TRBV30 . TRBJ2-7
TGTGCCAGCACCAGGACAGGGGGCAACTACGAGCAGTACTTC CASTRTGGNYEQYF TRBD1 TRBV6-1 . TRBJ2-7
TGTGCCAGCAGCCGGACAGGTCTCGGAGAAAAACTGTTTTTT CASSRTGLGEKLFF TRBD1 TRBV14 . TRBJ1-4
TGCAGCTCTTTTGGGGCAACCATGAACACTGAAGCTTTCTTT CSSFGATMNTEAFF . TRBV29-1 . TRBJ1-1
TGTGCCTGGAAGGCTAGCGGAGAATTCACCGGGGAGCTGTTTTTT CAWKASGEFTGELFF TRBD2 TRBV30 . TRBJ2-2
TGTGCCAGCAGTGCAGGCCCCTATGGCTACACCTTC CASSAGPYGYTF . TRBV6-5 . TRBJ1-2